This T cell receptor (beta chain) was captured by sequencing in a study of T cells in localized non-small cell lung cancer. Sequencing was performed with immunoSEQ multiplex PCR; in TCRdb, only in-frame clones are kept and a portion is missing. The profile shows about 20,000 clones, around 87% of them singletons. This sample comprised PBMCs, obtained before any cancer treatment. This TCR was sampled from a man between 35 and 75 years old with stage II squamous cell lung carcinoma.

The CDR3 loop is CASSPGPTGLGGPLHF. CDR3 nucleotide sequence: TGTGCCAGCTCACCTGGGCCGACAGGGCTTGGGGGACCCCTCCACTTT. The chain carries TRBV18 and TRBJ1-6; TRBD1 matches 7 bases. Per the germline V gene, CDR1 is KGHSH and CDR2 is LQKENI. CDR3 size: 16 residues. V was clipped by 3 bases and J by 12 bases; unmatched bases: 14.